This entry features one T cell receptor beta chain sequence. This sample is part of a study of human T cells and chemical hapten exposure. Trimming took off 5 bases at V and 4 bases at J, with 9 bases between the two ends. The CDR3 runs 14 residues. One entry per CDR3 protein results from TCRdb running MiXCR on the RACE reads. The sample lists 85,000 to 100,000 distinct CDR3 sequences, 25% to 30% occurring once. Noted time point: patch test 3, about 24 weeks after DPC sensitization. The sample's treatment: therapeutic diphenylcyclopropenone sensitization with weekly scalp DPC. Unseparated into fractions, whole blood served as the source from which total RNA was extracted.

The receptor was derived from a man aged 35 to 55 with alopecia areata. Some clones in this sample may be carry-over from other donors' samples. The chain uses TRBV12-3 or TRBV12-4 and TRBJ1-6; D is ambiguous. The input for sequencing was whole blood, taken in connection with sensitization to the hapten diphenylcyclopropenone (DPC). CDR3 bases: TGTGCCAGCAGTATCGGACGTTATAATTCACCCCTCCACTTT. Translating it yields CASSIGRYNSPLHF.